This entry concerns a single T cell receptor beta chain. V lost 5 bases and J lost 1; bases outside the gene matches: 3. This CDR3 region has 14 residues. Germline V gene lookup returns CDR1 SEHNR and CDR2 FQNEAQ (reference sequence). These data come from a study of blood T cell repertoires in COVID-19. Across the study: Whether acute or convalescent, the COVID-19 samples came from the United States, Italy and Spain.

Sequencing was performed with immunoSEQ multiplex PCR; in TCRdb, only in-frame clones are kept and a portion is missing. The sample comprises around 200,000 clones, 80% to 90% of which are singletons, and roughly 2.9% rests with the top ten. Sequencing input: peripheral blood. The TCR was taken from a man aged 50 to 60 with active or convalescent COVID-19. The chain has TRBV7-9 and TRBJ1-2; 8 positions match TRBD1. The chain's CDR3 is CASSVGQGNYGYTF. The CDR3 nucleotides read TGTGCCAGCAGCGTCGGACAGGGTAACTATGGCTACACCTTC.